This T cell receptor (beta chain) was obtained from a study of T cells in localized non-small cell lung cancer. Clones were sequenced by immunoSEQ multiplex PCR, and TCRdb holds only the in-frame ones, with some missing. The sample has some 5,000 clones; 55% are singletons. Trimming took off 9 bases at V and 5 bases at J, with 19 bases between the two ends. Germline values: CDR1 LNHDA, CDR2 SQIVND (reference sequence). The CDR3 runs to 14 residues. The V and J genes are TRBV19 and TRBJ1-1; the D gene is possibly TRBD1 (6 bases). The receptor's source is a male donor aged 60 or over with stage I squamous cell lung carcinoma. The material was lymph node tissue, obtained before any cancer treatment. CDR3 loop: CASLNGQGRTEAFF. As DNA, the CDR3 is TGTGCCAGCCTAAACGGGCAGGGGAGAACTGAAGCTTTCTTT.